This entry lists 13 T cell receptor beta chains sequenced from one sample in a study of low-dose radiotherapy and immunotherapy resistance in tumors. Primers used for first-strand cDNA, a TRAV- and TRBV-specific set, covered both alpha and beta chains. TCR amplification involved 20 to 25 PCR cycles with a constant-region primer and V-primer adapter. MiXCR, run by TCRdb on the reads, gives a single entry per CDR3 protein. The table includes about 91,000 distinct CDR3 sequences, 20% to 25% detected once. Regarding time point: after trial treatment. The treatment denotes: LDRT plus nivolumab, ipilimumab, low-dose cyclophosphamide and aspirin (RACIN trial). This specimen consisted of PBMCs, obtained after low-dose radiotherapy plus immunotherapy. These receptors originate from a female donor with ovarian cancer.

This clonotype was picked up many times. CDR3 loop: CASSHLTGGGGETQYF. CDR3 DNA: TGTGCCAGCAGCCACCTGACAGGGGGGGGCGGAGAGACCCAGTACTTC. The chain uses TRBV12-3 or TRBV12-4 and TRBJ2-5, with TRBD1 matching 9 bases. V was clipped by 6 bases and J by 4 bases; unmatched bases: 12. The CDR3 consists of 16 residues.

The sample holds many counts of this clonotype. In nucleotides, the CDR3 is TGCAGTGCTAGTTGGCCAGGGGGGGAGTATGGCTACACCTTC. Amino acid sequence: CSASWPGGEYGYTF. The chain carries TRBV20-1 and TRBJ1-2, with 7 bases matching TRBD1. Trimming at V came to 3 bases and at J to 5 bases, leaving 9 bases not matched to a gene. The CDR3 contains 14 residues. Per the germline V gene, CDR1 is DFQATT and CDR2 is SNEGSKA (reference sequence).

This clonotype was seen ten or more times. The chain employs TRBV7-2 and TRBJ2-2; D remains unclear. CDR1 and CDR2 from the germline V gene are SGHTA and FQGNSA. V lost 1 base and J lost 8, with 11 bases in between. CDR3 length equals 14 residues. The CDR3 region is CASSLVAREGELFF. The DNA for the CDR3 is TGTGCCAGCAGCTTAGTAGCCCGAGAAGGGGAGCTGTTTTTT.

This clonotype has a count of ten or more. The chain links TRBV24-1 to TRBJ2-2; 10 bases line up with TRBD1. Germline V gene lookup returns CDR1 KGHDR and CDR2 SFDVKD. Unmatched junction bases numbered 5, after V lost 4 bases and J lost 1 base. This CDR3 spans 17 amino acids. This CDR3 reads CATSDRDRGRNTGELFF. CDR3 DNA: TGTGCCACCAGTGACAGAGACAGGGGGCGGAACACCGGGGAGCTGTTTTTT.

This clonotype has a single count. The chain employs TRBV30 and TRBJ1-5, with TRBD1 matching over 7 bases. J gave up 10 bases and V 5 bases, and 8 bases lay outside the gene matches. Germline V gene sequence: CDR1 GTSNPN, CDR2 SVGIG (reference sequence). CDR3 size: 12 residues. This CDR3 reads CAWAGQGGPQHF. The CDR3, as DNA: TGTGCCTGGGCCGGACAAGGGGGCCCCCAGCATTTT. The variable domain in full, completed from reference TRBV30 and TRBJ1-5, reads SQTIHQWPATLVQPVGSPLSLECTVEGTSNPNLYWYRQAAGRGLQLLFYSVGIGQISSEVPQNLSASRPQDRQFILSSKKLLLSDSGFYLCAWAGQGGPQHFGDGTRLSIL.

There are many counts of this clonotype. The chain joins TRBV10-3 to TRBJ2-1, with D perhaps matching TRBD2 (6 bases). This CDR3 is built from 12 residues. The germline V gene encodes CDR1 ENHRY and CDR2 SYGVKD. V lost 4 bases and J lost 10, with 11 bases in between. The CDR3 reads CAISGEAGEQFF. Written as DNA, the CDR3 is TGTGCCATCAGTGGGGAGGCAGGGGAGCAGTTCTTC.

A word on this clonotype: Since a far larger clone is one base different, this is likely a read error. Without the conserved terminal phenylalanine or tryptophan, this CDR3 likely stems from a read error. This chain links TRBV4-1 with TRBJ1-6; a possible D gene is TRBD1 (6 bases). This CDR3 region has 20 residues. In germline, CDR1 is MGHRA, CDR2 YSYEKL. The V end was cut by 0 bases, the J end by 0 bases, with 18 bases between. DNA for the CDR3: TGCGCCAGCAGCCAAGAATACCCGAACAGGGCTCTCTCCTATAATTCACCCCTCCACCTT. Protein product: CASSQEYPNRALSYNSPLHL.

This clonotype was counted many times. The J gene is TRBJ2-7, the V gene TRBV4-1, with 8 bases aligning to TRBD2. CDR1 and CDR2 from the germline V gene are MGHRA and YSYEKL. The CDR3 spans 17 residues. V shed 1 base, J shed 0 bases, and the junction held 8 bases outside the gene matches. The chain's CDR3 is CASSQGPSGPSSYEQYF. CDR3 coding DNA: TGCGCCAGCAGCCAAGGCCCTAGCGGGCCGAGCTCCTACGAGCAGTACTTC.

This clonotype was detected many times. The genes are TRBV27 and TRBJ2-1, with unresolved D. Germline CDR1 and CDR2: MNHEY and SMNVEV (reference sequence). The V end lost 3 bases, the J end lost 6 bases, and 9 bases lay between the germline ends. The CDR3 totals 13 residues. In DNA, the CDR3 is TGTGCCAGCAGTTTCGGGCTTGGCAATGAGCAGTTCTTC. Residues: CASSFGLGNEQFF.

This clonotype was seen ten or more times. The V gene is TRBV6-5, the J gene TRBJ2-5, with D possibly TRBD2 on 6 matching bases. CDR3 length: 10 residues. V lost 11 bases and J lost 5, with 9 bases in between. Germline V lookup: CDR1 MNHEY, CDR2 SVGAGI. CDR3 DNA: TGTGCCGTTGGGGGGGAGACCCAGTACTTC. Amino acids: CAVGGETQYF.

The sample holds many counts of this clonotype. This chain joins TRBV10-3 and TRBJ2-3; 9 nucleotides agree with TRBD2. J gave up 5 bases and V 2 bases, and 8 bases lay outside the gene matches. The CDR3 extends over 16 amino acids. Germline values: CDR1 ENHRY, CDR2 SYGVKD. The chain's CDR3 is CAISEMGAGGQDTQYF. CDR3 bases: TGTGCCATCAGTGAGATGGGGGCGGGGGGGCAAGATACGCAGTATTTT.

This clonotype was counted at least ten times. The chain employs TRBV29-1 and TRBJ1-2; 7 positions agree with TRBD1. This CDR3 region has 14 residues. Germline V gene sequence: CDR1 SQVTM, CDR2 ANQGSEA. V gave up 6 bases and J gave up 6 bases; unmatched junction bases: 13. CDR3 region: CSVWSYGTDHGYTF. CDR3 nucleotide sequence: TGCAGCGTCTGGAGCTACGGGACAGACCATGGCTACACCTTC.

The chain employs TRBV6-1 and TRBJ2-3; D gene uncertain. The CDR3 length is 15 residues. The V end lost 5 bases, the J end lost 2 bases, and 14 bases lay between the germline ends. CDR1 is MNHNS and CDR2 is SASEGT in the germline V gene. CDR3 sequence: CASSYFGSTTDTQYF. As DNA, the CDR3 is TGTGCCAGCAGTTACTTCGGCAGTACCACAGATACGCAGTATTTT.